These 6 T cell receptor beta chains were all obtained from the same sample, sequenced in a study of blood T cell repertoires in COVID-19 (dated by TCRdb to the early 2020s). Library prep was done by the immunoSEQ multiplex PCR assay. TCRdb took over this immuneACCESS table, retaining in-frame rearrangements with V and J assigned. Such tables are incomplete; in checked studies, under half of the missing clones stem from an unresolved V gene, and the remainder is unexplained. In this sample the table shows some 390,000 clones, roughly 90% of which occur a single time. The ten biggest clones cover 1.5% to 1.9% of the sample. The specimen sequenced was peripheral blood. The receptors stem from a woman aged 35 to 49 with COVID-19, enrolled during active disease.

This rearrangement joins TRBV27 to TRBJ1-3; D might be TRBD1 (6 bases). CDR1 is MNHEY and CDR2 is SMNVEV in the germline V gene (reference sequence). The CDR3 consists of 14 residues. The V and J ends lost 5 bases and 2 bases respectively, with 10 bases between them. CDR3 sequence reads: CASSQWGPGNTIYF. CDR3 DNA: TGTGCCAGCAGTCAGTGGGGGCCTGGAAACACCATATATTTT.

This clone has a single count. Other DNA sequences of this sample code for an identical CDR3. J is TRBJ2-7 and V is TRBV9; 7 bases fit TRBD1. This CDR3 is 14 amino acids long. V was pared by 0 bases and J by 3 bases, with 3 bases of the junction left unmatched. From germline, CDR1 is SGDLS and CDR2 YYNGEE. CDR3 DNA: TGTGCCAGCAGCGTAGAACAGGGGAGCTACGAGCAGTACTTC. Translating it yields CASSVEQGSYEQYF.

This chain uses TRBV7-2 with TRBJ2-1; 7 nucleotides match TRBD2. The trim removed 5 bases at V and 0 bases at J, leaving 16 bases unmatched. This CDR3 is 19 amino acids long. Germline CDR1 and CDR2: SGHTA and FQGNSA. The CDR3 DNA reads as TGTGCCAGCAGCCGTCCAACCCGAGCGGGAAAAAGCTCCTACAATGAGCAGTTCTTC. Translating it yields CASSRPTRAGKSSYNEQFF.

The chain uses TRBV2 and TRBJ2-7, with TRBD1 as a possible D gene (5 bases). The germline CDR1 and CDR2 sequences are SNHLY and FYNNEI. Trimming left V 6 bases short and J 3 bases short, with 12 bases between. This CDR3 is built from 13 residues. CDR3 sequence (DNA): TGTGCCAGCAGCCGACAGAGCCTCTACGAGCAGTACTTC. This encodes CASSRQSLYEQYF.

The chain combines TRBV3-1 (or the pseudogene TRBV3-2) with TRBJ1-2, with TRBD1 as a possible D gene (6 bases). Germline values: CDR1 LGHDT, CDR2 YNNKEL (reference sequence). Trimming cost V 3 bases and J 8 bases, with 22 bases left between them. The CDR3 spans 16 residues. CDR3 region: CASSHRGDRNFVGYTF. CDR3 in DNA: TGTGCCAGCAGCCACAGGGGTGACAGAAATTTTGTCGGCTACACCTTC.

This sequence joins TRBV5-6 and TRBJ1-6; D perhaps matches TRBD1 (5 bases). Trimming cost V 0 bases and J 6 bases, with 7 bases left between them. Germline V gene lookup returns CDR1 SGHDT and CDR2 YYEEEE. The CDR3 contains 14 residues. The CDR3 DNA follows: TGTGCCAGCAGCTTGGGGGGGGTTAATTCACCCCTCCACTTT. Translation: CASSLGGVNSPLHF.